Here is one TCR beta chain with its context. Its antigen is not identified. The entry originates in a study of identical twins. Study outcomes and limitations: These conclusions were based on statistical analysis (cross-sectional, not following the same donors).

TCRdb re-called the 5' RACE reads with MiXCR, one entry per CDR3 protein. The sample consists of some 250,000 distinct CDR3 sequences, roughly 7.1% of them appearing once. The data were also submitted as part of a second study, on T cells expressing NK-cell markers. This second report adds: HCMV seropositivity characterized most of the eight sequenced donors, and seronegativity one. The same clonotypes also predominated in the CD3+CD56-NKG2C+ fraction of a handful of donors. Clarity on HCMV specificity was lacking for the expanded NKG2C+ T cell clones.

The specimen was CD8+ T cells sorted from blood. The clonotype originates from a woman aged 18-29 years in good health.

CDR3 amino acids: CASSDSTGGFEKLFF. Written as DNA, the CDR3 is TGTGCCAGCAGTGACTCGACAGGGGGTTTTGAAAAACTGTTTTTT. The chain combines TRBV6-4 with TRBJ1-4, with TRBD1 matching 9 bases. Germline V lookup: CDR1 MRHNA, CDR2 SNTAGT. Germline trimming cut 0 bases from V and 7 bases from J; bases unmatched to any gene: 3. This CDR3 has 15 residues.